What follows is one TCR beta chain and its context. As yet, its antigen is unknown. The data belong to a study of T-cell memory formation after mild COVID-19. For the study at large: In these data, TCR clusters were largely donor specific. Whole-study results and caveats: Cross-reactive memory seemingly joined, as some responding clones were found in pre-infection memory. Clones which contracted sat mainly in CM and EM if CD4+, and in EMRA if CD8+.

Germline lookup yields CDR1 MNHEY and CDR2 SVGEGT. Trimming left V 6 bases short and J 13 bases short, with 10 bases between. This CDR3 comprises 11 residues. Libraries for TCRalpha and TCRbeta carried sample barcodes and unique molecular identifiers via 5'RACE. TCRdb processed the 5' RACE reads anew with MiXCR; each CDR3 protein has one entry. The sample has fewer than 300,000 distinct CDR3 sequences, roughly 17% seen once. V usage is TRBV6-2 or TRBV6-3 and J usage is TRBJ1-6, with D possibly being TRBD1 (6 bases). The specimen sequenced was PBMCs or a T cell subset sorted from them (not recorded which). This TCR derives from a man between 18 and 29 years old who had mild COVID-19 (a few samples of this study predate the infection). Cell type and time point are not known. Here the CDR3 DNA reads TGTGCCAGCAGCCACGGGGGCCCCCTCCACTTT. As protein: CASSHGGPLHF.